This T cell receptor beta chain was obtained from a study of human T cells and chemical hapten exposure. Study context: Small pooled library volume differences mainly caused per-sample TCR yield variation.

The table lists this clonotype with a few counts. The antigen is undetermined. Study-level findings and limits: Once DPC sensitization occurred, TCRs above 1 in 1000 frequency showed no change.

TCRdb itself ran the 5' RACE reads through MiXCR, one entry per CDR3 protein. This table holds 81,000 or so distinct CDR3 sequences, 7% to 8% found once. This CDR3 is built from 21 residues. Looked up from germline, CDR1 is SGHRS and CDR2 is YFSETQ. J gave up 4 bases and V 4 bases, and 24 bases lay outside the gene matches. Total RNA was isolated from whole blood that had not been fractionated. The chain carries TRBV5-1 and TRBJ2-1, with TRBD1 matching 9 bases. The clonotype originates from a male donor in good health. CDR3 sequence reads: CASSLQNRDRVWEGAYNEQFF. CDR3 DNA: TGCGCCAGCAGCCTTCAAAACCGGGACAGGGTTTGGGAGGGCGCGTACAATGAGCAGTTCTTC.